This T cell receptor beta chain was identified in a study of CD8 T cells in Susac syndrome. Blood CD8+ and CD4+ T cells underwent high-throughput TCR beta sequencing. Bulk CD8+ and CD4+ cells came from magnetic negative isolation; CD8+ TEMRA by FACS. RNA amounts of about 0.45 to 1 ug underwent reverse transcription with random hexamers. TCRdb itself ran the immunoSEQ multiplex PCR reads through MiXCR, one entry per CDR3 protein. The data contain about 180,000 distinct CDR3 sequences, 94% of them seen just once; the ten biggest clones take up more than 0.095%. Study-level points and caveats: Susac syndrome CD4+ T cell repertoires showed no clonal expansion.

In this sample, this clonotype turned up a few times. Antigen unknown. The CDR3 sequence is 14 residues long. V was shortened by 4 bases and J by 10 bases, with 17 bases between the two germline ends. Germline CDR1 LGHNA, CDR2 YNFKEQ. The V and J genes are TRBV4-2 and TRBJ2-1, with D hard to call. Input material: CD4+ T cells from PBMCs. The sequence was collected from a human donor with Susac syndrome. The CDR3 DNA reads TGTGCCAGCAGCCCCAGCTCCACCGGGTGGGAGCAGTTCTTC. Translated: CASSPSSTGWEQFF.